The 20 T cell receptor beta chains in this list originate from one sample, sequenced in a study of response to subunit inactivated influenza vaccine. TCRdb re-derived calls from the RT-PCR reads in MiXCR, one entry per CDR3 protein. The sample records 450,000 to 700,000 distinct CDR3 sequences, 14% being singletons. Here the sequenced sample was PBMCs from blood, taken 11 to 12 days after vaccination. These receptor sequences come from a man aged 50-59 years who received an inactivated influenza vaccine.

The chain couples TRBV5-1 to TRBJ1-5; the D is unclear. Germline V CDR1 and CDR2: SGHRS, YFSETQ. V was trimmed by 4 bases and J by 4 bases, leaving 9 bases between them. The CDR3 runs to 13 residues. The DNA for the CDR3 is TGCGCCAGCAGCGAGAACTATAATCAGCCCCAGCATTTT. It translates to CASSENYNQPQHF.

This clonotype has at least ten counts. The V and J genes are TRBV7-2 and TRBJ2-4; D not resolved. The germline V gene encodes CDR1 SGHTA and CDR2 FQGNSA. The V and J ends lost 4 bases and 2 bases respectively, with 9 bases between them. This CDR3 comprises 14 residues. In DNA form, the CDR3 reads TGTGCCAGCAGCTCAGCGTCGTCCAAAAACATTCAGTACTTC. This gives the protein CASSSASSKNIQYF.

Here the CDR3 DNA reads TGTGCCAGCAGCTTAGCTCTGACTAGAAACACAGATACGCAGTATTTT. This translates into CASSLALTRNTDTQYF. The chain employs TRBV7-9 and TRBJ2-3; tentative D call: TRBD2 (6 bases). Trimming shortened V by 0 bases and J by 2 bases, and 12 bases separated the two germline ends. Germline V lookup: CDR1 SEHNR, CDR2 FQNEAQ (reference sequence). The CDR3 contains 16 residues. Using reference TRBV7-9 and TRBJ2-3 for the parts outside the CDR3, the full variable domain is DTGVSQNPRHKITKRGQNVTFRCDPISEHNRLYWYRQTLGQGPEFLTYFQNEAQLEKSRLLSDRFSAERPKGSFSTLEIQRTEQGDSAMYLCASSLALTRNTDTQYFGPGTRLTVL.

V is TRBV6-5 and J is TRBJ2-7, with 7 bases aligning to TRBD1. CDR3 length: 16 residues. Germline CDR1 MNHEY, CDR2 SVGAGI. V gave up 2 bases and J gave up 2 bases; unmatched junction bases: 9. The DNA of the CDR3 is TGTGCCAGCAGTTACCGGATGGGACAGCCAACCTACGAGCAGTACTTC. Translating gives CASSYRMGQPTYEQYF.

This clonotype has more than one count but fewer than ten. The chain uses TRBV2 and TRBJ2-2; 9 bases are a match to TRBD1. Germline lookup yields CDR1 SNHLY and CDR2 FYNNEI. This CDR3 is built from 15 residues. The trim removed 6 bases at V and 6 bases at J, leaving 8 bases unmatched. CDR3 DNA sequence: TGTGCCAGCAGGAATCAACAGGGGGCCGCCGGGGAGCTGTTTTTT. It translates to CASRNQQGAAGELFF.

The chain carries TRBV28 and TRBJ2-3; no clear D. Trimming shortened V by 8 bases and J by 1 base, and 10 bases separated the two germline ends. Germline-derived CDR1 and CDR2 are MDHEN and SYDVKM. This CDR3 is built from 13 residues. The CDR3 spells CASRSSGTDTQYF. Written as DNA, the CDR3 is TGTGCCAGCCGATCCAGCGGCACAGATACGCAGTATTTT.

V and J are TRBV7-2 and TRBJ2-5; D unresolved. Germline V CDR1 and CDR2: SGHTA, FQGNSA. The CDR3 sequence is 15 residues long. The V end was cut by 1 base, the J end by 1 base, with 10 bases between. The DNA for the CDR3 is TGTGCCAGCAGCTTAGGACCCTGGGGCCAAGAGACCCAGTACTTC. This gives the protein CASSLGPWGQETQYF.

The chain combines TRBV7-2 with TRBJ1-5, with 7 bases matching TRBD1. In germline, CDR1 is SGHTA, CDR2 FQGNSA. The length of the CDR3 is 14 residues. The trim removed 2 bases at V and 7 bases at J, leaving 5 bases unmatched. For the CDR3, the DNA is TGTGCCAGCAGCTTAAGAGGGACAGAACAGCCCCAGCATTTT. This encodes CASSLRGTEQPQHF.

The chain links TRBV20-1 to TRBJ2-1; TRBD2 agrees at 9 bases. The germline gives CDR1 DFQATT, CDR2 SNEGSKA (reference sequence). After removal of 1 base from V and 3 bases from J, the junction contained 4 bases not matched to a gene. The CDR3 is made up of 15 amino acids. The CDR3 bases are TGCAGTGCTAGAGCGGGTAGCGGGGGCTACAATGAGCAGTTCTTC. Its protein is CSARAGSGGYNEQFF.

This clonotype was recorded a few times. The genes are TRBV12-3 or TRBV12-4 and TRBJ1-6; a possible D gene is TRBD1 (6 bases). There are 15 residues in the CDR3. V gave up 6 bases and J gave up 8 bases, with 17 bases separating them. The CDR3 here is CASRLGGAFDSPLHF. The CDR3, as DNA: TGTGCCAGCAGGCTAGGGGGGGCATTTGATTCACCCCTCCACTTT.

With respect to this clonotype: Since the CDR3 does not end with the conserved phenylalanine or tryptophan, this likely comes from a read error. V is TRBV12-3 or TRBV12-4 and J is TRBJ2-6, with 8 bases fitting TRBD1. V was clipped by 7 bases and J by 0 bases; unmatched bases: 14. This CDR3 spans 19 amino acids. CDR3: CASNTSGTGNYSGANVLTL. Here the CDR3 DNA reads TGTGCCAGCAACACCTCCGGGACAGGAAATTACTCTGGGGCCAACGTCCTGACTTTA.

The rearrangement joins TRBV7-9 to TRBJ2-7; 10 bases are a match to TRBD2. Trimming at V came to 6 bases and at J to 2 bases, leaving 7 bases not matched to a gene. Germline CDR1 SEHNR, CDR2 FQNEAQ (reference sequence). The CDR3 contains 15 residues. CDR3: CASSFSGGPTYEQYF. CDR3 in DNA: TGTGCCAGCAGTTTTAGCGGGGGGCCGACCTACGAGCAGTACTTC. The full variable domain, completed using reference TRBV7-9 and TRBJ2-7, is DTGVSQNPRHKITKRGQNVTFRCDPISEHNRLYWYRQTLGQGPEFLTYFQNEAQLEKSRLLSDRFSAERPKGSFSTLEIQRTEQGDSAMYLCASSFSGGPTYEQYFGPGTRLTVT.

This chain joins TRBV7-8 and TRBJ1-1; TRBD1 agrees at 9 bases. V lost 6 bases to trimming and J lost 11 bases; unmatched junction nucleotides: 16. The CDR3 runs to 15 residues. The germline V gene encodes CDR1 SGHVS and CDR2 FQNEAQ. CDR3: CASRPTPGQGLRAFF. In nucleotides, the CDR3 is TGTGCCAGCAGACCAACCCCGGGACAGGGCCTTCGGGCTTTCTTT.

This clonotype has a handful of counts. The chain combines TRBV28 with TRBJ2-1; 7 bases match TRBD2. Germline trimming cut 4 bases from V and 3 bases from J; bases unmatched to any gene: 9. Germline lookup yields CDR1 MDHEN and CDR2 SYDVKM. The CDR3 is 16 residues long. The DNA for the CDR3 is TGTGCCAGCAGTTCTCCGTTGCGGGAGTTCTACAATGAGCAGTTCTTC. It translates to CASSSPLREFYNEQFF.

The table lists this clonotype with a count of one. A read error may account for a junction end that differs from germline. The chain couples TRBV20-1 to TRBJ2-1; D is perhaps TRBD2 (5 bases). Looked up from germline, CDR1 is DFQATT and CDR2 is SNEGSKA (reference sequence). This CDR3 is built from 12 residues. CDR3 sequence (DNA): TGCAGTGCCTACCCGTCCGGACGGACTTACGCATTC. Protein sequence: CSAYPSGRTYAF.

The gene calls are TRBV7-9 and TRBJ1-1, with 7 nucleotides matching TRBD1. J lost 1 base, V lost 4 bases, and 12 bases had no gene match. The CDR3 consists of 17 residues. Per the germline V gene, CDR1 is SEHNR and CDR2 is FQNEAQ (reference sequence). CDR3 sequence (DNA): TGTGCCAGCAGCTACCCAAATAGACAGGGTACGAACACTGAAGCTTTCTTT. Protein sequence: CASSYPNRQGTNTEAFF.

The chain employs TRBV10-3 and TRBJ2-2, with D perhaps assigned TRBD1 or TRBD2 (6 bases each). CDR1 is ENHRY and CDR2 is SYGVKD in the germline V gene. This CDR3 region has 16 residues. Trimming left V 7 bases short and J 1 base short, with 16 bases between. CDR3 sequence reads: CAITERGAWNTGELFF. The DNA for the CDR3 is TGTGCCATCACCGAGAGGGGGGCTTGGAACACCGGGGAGCTGTTTTTT.

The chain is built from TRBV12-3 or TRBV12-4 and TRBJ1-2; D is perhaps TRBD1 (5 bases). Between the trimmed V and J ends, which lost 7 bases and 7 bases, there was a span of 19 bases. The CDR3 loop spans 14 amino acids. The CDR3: CASTPGSWDGGYTF. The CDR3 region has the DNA TGTGCCAGCACCCCAGGGTCCTGGGATGGTGGCTACACCTTC.

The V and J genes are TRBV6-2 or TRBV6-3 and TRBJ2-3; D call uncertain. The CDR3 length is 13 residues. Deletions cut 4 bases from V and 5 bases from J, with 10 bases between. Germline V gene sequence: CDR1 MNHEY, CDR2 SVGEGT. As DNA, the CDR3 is TGTGCCAGCAGTTGGCCTCGAGGAGATACGCAGTATTTT. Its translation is CASSWPRGDTQYF.

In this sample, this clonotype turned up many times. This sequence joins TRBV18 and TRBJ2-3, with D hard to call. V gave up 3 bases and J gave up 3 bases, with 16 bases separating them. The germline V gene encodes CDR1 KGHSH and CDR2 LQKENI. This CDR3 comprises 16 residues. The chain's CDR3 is CASSPRETISTDTQYF. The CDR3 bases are TGTGCCAGCTCACCCCGAGAGACAATTTCGACAGATACGCAGTATTTT. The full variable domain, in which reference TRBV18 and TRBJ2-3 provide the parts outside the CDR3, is NAGVMQNPRHLVRRRGQEARLRCSPMKGHSHVYWYRQLPEEGLKFMVYLQKENIIDESGMPKERFSAEFPKEGPSILRIQQVVRGDSAAYFCASSPRETISTDTQYFGPGTRLTVL.